The present T cell receptor beta chain was sequenced within a study of regulatory and conventional T cells in RAG deficiency. General observations from the study: In Omenn syndrome, Treg and Tconv repertoires overlapped >85%. RAG-deficient patients showed markedly lower Shannon entropy and higher Simpson indices than control T-cell subsets.

Regulatory T cells were sorted from blood as CD4+ CD25-high CD127-low cells. The method was immunoSEQ multiplex PCR; TCRdb's version includes in-frame clones alone and lacks a portion of them. The sample consists of about 28,000 clones, 90% to 95% of them appearing once. To note about this clone: No antigen is known for it.

Germline CDR1 and CDR2: SGHVS and FQNEAQ. CDR3 length equals 14 residues. V lost 5 bases, J lost 5 bases, and 10 bases lay in between. These records were also assigned to another study, of regulatory T cells. That source reports: Amplification used 52 TRBV primers and 13 TRBJ primers.

The sequencing input was Tregs sorted from blood. The chain recombines TRBV7-8 with TRBJ1-6; the D is unclear. The sequence was collected from a human donor in good health. In DNA form, the CDR3 reads TGTGCCAGCAGCCCCCGTCTCGATAATTCACCCCTCCACTTT. The encoded protein is CASSPRLDNSPLHF.